The 10 T cell receptor beta chains below all came from one sample that was sequenced in a study of sequential checkpoint blockade in melanoma. Regarding treatment: randomized to nivolumab then ipilimumab (arm A) or the reverse (arm B). Clones were sequenced by immunoSEQ multiplex PCR, and TCRdb holds only the in-frame ones, with some missing. In the table there are about 13,000 clones, around a fifth of which are singletons. The source material was tumor tissue (inferred from file names), sampled from a patient given nivolumab and ipilimumab in sequence. The receptors here all came from a human donor with melanoma.

This clone was detected only a few times. The chain joins TRBV6-8 to TRBJ2-1, with TRBD2 identical over 10 bases. This CDR3 has 15 residues. Germline CDR1 MNHGY, CDR2 SAAAGT. The trim removed 10 bases at V and 4 bases at J, leaving 10 bases unmatched. Here the CDR3 reads CAISRPSGRYNEQFF. The CDR3 region has the DNA TGTGCCATCTCACGTCCTAGCGGGAGATACAATGAGCAGTTCTTC.

This clone was detected a few times. This chain uses TRBV28 with TRBJ2-7, with TRBD2 identical over 8 bases. There are 12 residues in the CDR3. The germline gives CDR1 MDHEN, CDR2 SYDVKM. Trimming cost V 6 bases and J 8 bases; bases outside gene matches: 6. The CDR3 DNA sequence: TGTGCCAGCAGACCGGGGGGGCAGAAGCAGTACTTC. This encodes CASRPGGQKQYF.

The V and J genes are TRBV6-7 and TRBJ2-5; TRBD1 matches 7 bases. TRBV6-7 is an ORF, with its function uncertain. The CDR3 totals 15 residues. Losses at the gene ends were 2 bases for V and 2 bases for J; bases not matched to a gene: 5. CDR3 loop: CASSYAGTVQETQYF. For the CDR3, the DNA is TGTGCCAGCAGTTACGCTGGGACAGTACAAGAGACCCAGTACTTC.

A few counts support this clone. The chain has TRBV9 and TRBJ2-7, with TRBD2 matching over 8 bases. V lost 4 bases to trimming and J lost 1 base; unmatched junction nucleotides: 4. Germline V gives CDR1 SGDLS, CDR2 YYNGEE. The CDR3 length is 14 residues. The CDR3 spells CASSLIAGSYEQYF. The CDR3 bases are TGTGCCAGCAGCTTAATAGCGGGGTCCTACGAGCAGTACTTC.

This chain links TRBV4-1 with TRBJ2-7; D may be TRBD1 (6 bases). The V gene's germline CDR1 is MGHRA and CDR2 YSYEKL. Trimming removed 1 base from V and 2 bases from J, with 12 bases in between. The CDR3 contains 15 residues. CDR3 nucleotide sequence: TGCGCCAGCAGCCAAGGTGTAGGGGGTACCTACGAGCAGTACTTC. Its protein product is CASSQGVGGTYEQYF.

CDR3 DNA sequence: TGTGCCAGCACGGGACAGGGAGGCGATACGCAGTATTTT. This gives the protein CASTGQGGDTQYF. This sequence joins TRBV28 and TRBJ2-3, with 9 bases aligning to TRBD1. The CDR3 extends over 13 amino acids. The V and J ends lost 7 bases and 6 bases, in that order; junction bases with no gene match: 5. The germline V gene has CDR1 MDHEN and CDR2 SYDVKM.

This clone occurred a few times. This chain links TRBV6-1 with TRBJ2-2; TRBD1 might be the D (5 bases). V was pared by 1 base and J by 6 bases, with 18 bases between. Per the germline V gene, CDR1 is MNHNS and CDR2 is SASEGT. The CDR3 is 17 amino acids. The CDR3 DNA follows: TGTGCCAGCAGTGAAGTGGGGCAGGGAAGAGTCCCCGGGGAGCTGTTTTTT. Amino acid sequence: CASSEVGQGRVPGELFF.

Turning to this clone: One end of the junction varies from germline; a read error may be responsible. V usage is TRBV6-8 and J usage is TRBJ1-5; 7 bases match TRBD1. Germline CDR1 and CDR2: MNHGY and SAAAGT. This CDR3 spans 16 amino acids. CDR3 sequence: CAISLGTVDSNQPQHF. The CDR3 DNA sequence: TGTGCCATCAGTTTAGGGACAGTCGATAGCAATCAGCCCCAGCATTTT.

The rearrangement uses TRBV5-1 and TRBJ1-2, with D perhaps TRBD1 (6 bases). CDR1 and CDR2 (germline): SGHRS, YFSETQ. V dropped 0 bases and J dropped 3 bases, with 12 bases sitting between them. The CDR3 covers 15 residues. The CDR3 nucleotides read TGCGCCAGCAGCTTGGACAGGGCCGGGGACTATGGCTACACCTTC. It encodes CASSLDRAGDYGYTF.

The J gene is TRBJ2-7, the V gene TRBV19, with D perhaps being TRBD1 or TRBD2 (5 bases each). Germline CDR1 reads LNHDA; CDR2 reads SQIVND (reference sequence). CDR3 length: 14 residues. Trimming cost V 7 bases and J 2 bases, with 15 bases left between them. DNA for the CDR3: TGTGCCAGTAAGACTTGGGACGGTACCTACGAGCAGTACTTC. It translates to CASKTWDGTYEQYF.